Below, 16 T cell receptor beta chains from the same sample are listed, as sequenced in a study of OX40 agonist ivuxolimab in advanced cancers. Profiled with immunoSEQ multiplex PCR; TCRdb holds only in-frame clones, not every one. This table holds around 78,000 clones, around nine tenths found once. The sample consisted of CD4+ or CD8+ T cells sorted from blood, taken in a trial of the OX40 agonist ivuxolimab. All receptors derive from an adult with an advanced solid tumor such as melanoma, head and neck, liver or kidney cancer.

As concerns this clone: The sample holds other DNA sequences that translate to the same CDR3. The chain combines TRBV4-2 with TRBJ1-2; TRBD1 matches at 11 bases. Germline CDR1 and CDR2: LGHNA and YNFKEQ. Trimming removed 4 bases from V and 3 bases from J; junction bases left unmatched: 4. The CDR3 sequence is 15 residues long. CDR3 nucleotides: TGTGCCAGCAGCCTCGGGACAGGGGGTGACTATGGCTACACCTTC. Translating gives CASSLGTGGDYGYTF.

The CDR3 loop is CAISRTVSSYEQYF. The CDR3, as DNA: TGTGCCATCAGTCGGACTGTTAGCTCCTACGAGCAGTACTTC. V gene TRBV10-3 combines with J gene TRBJ2-7, with TRBD2 as a possible D gene (5 bases). V was clipped by 5 bases and J by 0 bases, with 11 bases between them. Germline CDR1 and CDR2: ENHRY and SYGVKD. The CDR3 has 14 residues.

The sample holds a few counts of this clone. The chain is built from TRBV6-4 and TRBJ2-1; 8 positions agree with TRBD2. V was pared by 2 bases and J by 12 bases, with 6 bases of the junction left unmatched. The CDR3 runs 13 residues. Germline values: CDR1 MRHNA, CDR2 SNTAGT. CDR3 sequence (DNA): TGTGCCAGCAGTGACGGAATAGCGGGGCGGCAGTTCTTC. Translation gives CASSDGIAGRQFF.

As regards this clone: Distinct nucleotide sequences in the sample also encode this CDR3. V and J are TRBV11-2 and TRBJ1-1; D unclear. Germline values: CDR1 SGHAT, CDR2 FQNNGV. This CDR3 spans 14 amino acids. Trimming removed 3 bases from V and 5 bases from J, with 13 bases in between. This CDR3 is CASSLGSAGTEAFF. The CDR3 nucleotides read TGTGCCAGCAGCTTGGGCTCGGCGGGGACTGAAGCTTTCTTT.

This sequence joins TRBV6-6 and TRBJ2-5; no clear D gene. This CDR3 contains 12 residues. CDR1 and CDR2 from the germline V gene are MNHNY and SVGAGI (reference sequence). The ends were cut back, 6 bases at V and 0 bases at J, with 5 bases in the middle. The CDR3 loop reads CASRTYQETQYF. CDR3 bases: TGTGCCAGCAGAACGTACCAAGAGACCCAGTACTTC.

This clone was recorded only once. The rearrangement joins TRBV6-1 to TRBJ2-2; D remains ambiguous. V was pared by 4 bases and J by 3 bases, with 12 bases between. This CDR3 is 15 amino acids long. Looked up from germline, CDR1 is MNHNS and CDR2 is SASEGT. Written as DNA, the CDR3 is TGTGCCAGCAGTGCCATGGACGGATACACCGGGGAGCTGTTTTTT. Residues: CASSAMDGYTGELFF.

The chain carries TRBV7-2 and TRBJ1-2; D is uncertain. V was trimmed by 4 bases and J by 4 bases, leaving 10 bases between them. The CDR3 runs 13 residues. Germline lookup yields CDR1 SGHTA and CDR2 FQGNSA. The CDR3 reads CASSSTGGYGYTF. The CDR3 DNA follows: TGTGCCAGCAGCTCTACGGGTGGCTATGGCTACACCTTC.

The chain combines TRBV11-3 with TRBJ2-7, with D perhaps given as TRBD1 or TRBD2 (5 bases each). Trimming removed 4 bases at V and 2 bases at J, with 15 bases between. Germline V gene lookup returns CDR1 SGHNT and CDR2 YENEEA. This CDR3 spans 15 amino acids. The CDR3 spells CASSSGRGLTYEQYF. The CDR3, as DNA: TGTGCCAGCAGCTCGGGGCGTGGCCTAACCTACGAGCAGTACTTC.

V gene TRBV6-6 combines with J gene TRBJ1-1; D is unclear. Per the germline V gene, CDR1 is MNHNY and CDR2 is SVGAGI (reference sequence). The CDR3 spans 14 residues. Trimming took 7 bases from V and 4 from J, leaving 16 bases between them. The DNA for the CDR3 is TGTGCCAGCATCAGGACGGTTTCTCGCACTGAAGCTTTCTTT. Its translation is CASIRTVSRTEAFF.

The CDR3 loop reads CASSRGLNTEAFF. CDR3 DNA: TGCGCCAGCAGCCGGGGTTTGAACACTGAAGCTTTCTTT. This chain uses TRBV5-1 with TRBJ1-1; D ambiguous. Trimming shortened V by 4 bases and J by 0 bases, and 7 bases separated the two germline ends. CDR3 length: 13 amino acids. Per the germline V gene, CDR1 is SGHRS and CDR2 is YFSETQ.

J is TRBJ1-6 and V is TRBV6-5, with TRBD1 identical over 8 bases. The CDR3 sequence is 15 residues long. CDR1 and CDR2 from the germline V gene are MNHEY and SVGAGI. The J segment lost 7 bases and the V segment lost 1 base, leaving 3 bases of the junction unmatched. CDR3 sequence reads: CASSYLGQGNSPLHF. CDR3 sequence (DNA): TGTGCCAGCAGTTACTTAGGACAGGGCAATTCACCCCTCCACTTT.

The chain has TRBV27 and TRBJ1-5; D uncertain. Germline CDR1 is MNHEY and CDR2 is SMNVEV (reference sequence). The CDR3 loop spans 15 amino acids. V was pared by 3 bases and J by 0 bases, with 9 bases between. DNA for the CDR3: TGTGCCAGCAGTTTGTCGTGGAATAGCAATCAGCCCCAGCATTTT. Translation: CASSLSWNSNQPQHF.

The chain uses TRBV11-3 and TRBJ2-3, with D tentatively TRBD2 (5 bases). V was cut by 4 bases and J by 0 bases, with 14 bases left in between. The CDR3 consists of 16 residues. The germline V gene encodes CDR1 SGHNT and CDR2 YENEEA. The CDR3 loop is CASSYDAGASTDTQYF. The CDR3 DNA is TGTGCCAGCAGCTACGACGCGGGTGCTAGCACAGATACGCAGTATTTT.

The table lists this clone with a count of one. The rearrangement links TRBV13 to TRBJ2-3; 8 bases are shared with TRBD2. The germline V gene encodes CDR1 PRHDT and CDR2 FYEKMQ (reference sequence). Germline trimming cut 5 bases from V and 4 bases from J; bases unmatched to any gene: 11. This CDR3 contains 16 residues. The CDR3 bases are TGTGCCAGCAGCCACGGGACTAGGAAAAATTCAGATACGCAGTATTTT. The encoded protein is CASSHGTRKNSDTQYF.

The chain carries TRBV18 and TRBJ2-3, with 7 nucleotides matching TRBD1. V shed 3 bases, J shed 4 bases, and the junction held 7 bases outside the gene matches. CDR3 length equals 15 residues. Germline assignment: CDR1 KGHSH and CDR2 LQKENI. Written as DNA, the CDR3 is TGTGCCAGCTCACCCTACAGGGGTGGAGCAGATACGCAGTATTTT. It yields the protein CASSPYRGGADTQYF.

CDR3 sequence reads: CASSPIQSSYNEQFF. The CDR3 coding sequence is TGTGCCAGCTCACCAATTCAGAGCTCCTACAATGAGCAGTTCTTC. This chain links TRBV18 with TRBJ2-1; D is ambiguous. Trimming pared 2 bases from V and 0 bases from J, leaving 8 bases between. In germline, CDR1 is KGHSH, CDR2 LQKENI. CDR3 size: 15 residues.